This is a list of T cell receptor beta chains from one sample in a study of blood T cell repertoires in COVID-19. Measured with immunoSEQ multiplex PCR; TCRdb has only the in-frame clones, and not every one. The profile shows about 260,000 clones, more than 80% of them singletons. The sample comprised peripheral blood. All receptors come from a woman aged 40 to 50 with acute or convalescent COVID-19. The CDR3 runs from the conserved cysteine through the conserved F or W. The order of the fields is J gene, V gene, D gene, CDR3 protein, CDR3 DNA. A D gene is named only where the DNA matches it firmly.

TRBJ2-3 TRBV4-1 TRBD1 CASSRVDRGGTDTQYF TGCGCCAGCAGCCGTGTTGACAGGGGTGGAACAGATACGCAGTATTTT
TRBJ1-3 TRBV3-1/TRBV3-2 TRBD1 CASSQAPGQGENTIYF TGTGCCAGCAGCCAAGCACCGGGACAGGGAGAAAACACCATATATTTT
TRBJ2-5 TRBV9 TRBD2 CASSTGLELPTGETQYF TGTGCCAGCAGCACCGGACTAGAGCTACCGACTGGGGAGACCCAGTACTTC
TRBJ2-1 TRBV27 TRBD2 CASSFQRGSNEQFF TGTGCCAGCAGTTTCCAGCGGGGGTCTAATGAGCAGTTCTTC
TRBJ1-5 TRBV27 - CASSLSVGGGQPQHF TGTGCCAGCAGTTTATCGGTTGGAGGTGGTCAGCCCCAGCATTTT
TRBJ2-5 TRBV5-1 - CASSRRDYQETQYF TGCGCCAGCAGCCGTCGGGACTACCAAGAGACCCAGTACTTC
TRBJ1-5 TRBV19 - CASSIGGRQPQHF TGTGCCAGTAGTATAGGGGGCCGGCAGCCCCAGCATTTT
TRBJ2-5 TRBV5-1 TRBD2 CASTAGTSGEGTQYF TGCGCCAGTACTGCGGGGACTAGCGGGGAGGGGACCCAGTACTTC
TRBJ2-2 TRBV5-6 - CASSWRGYTGGELFF TGTGCCAGCAGCTGGAGGGGATACACGGGCGGGGAGCTGTTTTTT
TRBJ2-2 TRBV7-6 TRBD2 CASSPRIAGNTGELFF TGTGCCAGCAGCCCCCGGATAGCGGGGAACACCGGGGAGCTGTTTTTT
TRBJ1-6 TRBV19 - CASSASGKRWTLHF TGTGCCAGTAGTGCGTCGGGGAAAAGGTGGACCCTCCACTTT